This T cell receptor beta chain was captured in a study of blood T cell repertoires in COVID-19. Turning to the study itself: The United States, Italy and Spain were the sources of the acute and convalescent COVID-19 samples. In each case, the material was cDNA or gDNA derived from T cells, B-cell-depleted T cells, or PBMCs.

In the original workflow: For nucleated cells, counts were estimated from reference gene primer amplification. The protocol was immunoSEQ multiplex PCR, while the TCRdb copy is restricted to in-frame clones and leaves out a portion. The V and J calls and the clone size are those of that table, but D and trimming were determined from the DNA. The table records under 200,000 clones, 82% of them present only once. The CDR3 is 14 residues long. Per the germline V gene, CDR1 is MDHEN and CDR2 is SYDVKM. V gave up 7 bases and J gave up 8 bases, with 17 bases separating them. The receptor comes from a man in his forties or fifties who had recovered from COVID-19. The sample was PBMCs or T cells enriched from blood (not recorded which). The V gene is TRBV28, the J gene TRBJ1-4; D remains unclear. The CDR3 loop reads CASNEAGTREKLFF. The CDR3 DNA is TGTGCCAGCAATGAGGCGGGTACGCGGGAAAAACTGTTTTTT.